This T cell receptor (beta chain) emerged from a study of T-cell reconstitution after alpha-beta-depleted transplantation in children. Points from the study as a whole: One year post-transplant, T-cell counts and diversity were largely derived from T cells produced anew. High day-60 TCRbeta diversity in some patients came from surviving recipient T cells and thymic progenitors. At around two months after transplant, the alpha-beta T cells were reportedly derived from several hundred expanded clones that came from non-depleted graft cells.

This CDR3 is 16 amino acids long. Germline-derived CDR1 and CDR2 are LGHNA and YSLEER. Trimming removed 1 base from V and 2 bases from J, with 13 bases in between. A library of TCRbeta sequences, prepared with unique molecular identifiers, was generated. MiXCR, applied by TCRdb to the PCR reads, yields one record per CDR3 protein. The table has 300,000 to 400,000 distinct CDR3 sequences, 15% to 20% seen once. On this clonotype: The antigen is unknown.

The sequencing used PBMCs, mostly from graft donor cells, collected 360 days after TCRalphabeta/CD19-depleted stem cell transplant. The sequence came from a male patient aged 2-9 years who had a stem cell transplant for acute lymphoblastic leukemia, so the T cells may come from the graft donor. V gene TRBV4-3 combines with J gene TRBJ2-3; D gene ambiguous. This CDR3 reads CASSQGGSHYTDTQYF. In DNA, the CDR3 is TGCGCCAGCAGCCAAGGAGGCAGCCACTACACAGATACGCAGTATTTT.